This T cell receptor (beta chain) was observed in a study of cytomegalovirus exposure and HLA in healthy donors. Comments on this clone: Its antigen is not identified.

PCR amplification relied on 60 Vbeta primers (plus 13 Jbeta primers). This table comes from immunoSEQ multiplex PCR, and its TCRdb copy is limited to in-frame clones, with some not included. The sample gives approximately 180,000 clones, roughly 80% of which show up once; less than 2% is in the top ten. Study-wide points: Trimming of TCR beta V- and J-genes showed a link, identified in a later analysis, to a missense DCLRE1C variant. Presence/absence analyses rested on an assumption that sequencing depth was roughly uniform across donors. In vitro assays verified that a few CMV-associated chains recognized CMV antigens specifically.

CDR1 and CDR2 from the germline V gene are MNHNS and SASEGT. The CDR3 length is 11 residues. V lost 5 bases and J lost 0, with 2 bases in between. Sequencing input: PBMCs. The sequence derives from a woman aged 18-35 years in good health and CMV-seronegative. The rearrangement uses TRBV6-1 and TRBJ2-7; no definite D call. Here the CDR3 DNA reads TGTGCCAGCAGTCACTCCTACGAGCAGTACTTC. It is translated as CASSHSYEQYF.